This T cell receptor (beta chain) was obtained from a study of vaccination and CD4 T cells after COVID-19. An Oncomine TCR Beta short-read assay was used to sequence the DNA from cultured CD4+ T cells. TCRdb reanalysed the PCR reads using MiXCR and keeps one entry per CDR3 protein. The data contain 2,500 to 3,000 distinct CDR3 sequences, 30% to 35% of them singletons. Treatment denoted: roughly ten-day PBMC culture with coronavirus spike peptide pools or control peptides (ViraFEST assay). This clonotype appeared a few times. Its matching antigen is unknown. Germline values: CDR1 SEHNR, CDR2 FQNEAQ (reference sequence). The ends were cut back, 5 bases at V and 4 bases at J, with 21 bases in the middle. The CDR3 has 17 amino acids.

The source material was CD4+ T cells from blood, cultured in vitro, sampled after SARS-CoV-2 vaccination. V is TRBV7-9 and J is TRBJ2-1; possible D gene TRBD1, 6 bases. The source of this sequence is a human donor who had recovered from COVID-19. The CDR3 region has the DNA TGTGCCAGCAGCCGCCGGGACACAAACCGGAGATACAATGAGCAGTTCTTC. Amino acids: CASSRRDTNRRYNEQFF.